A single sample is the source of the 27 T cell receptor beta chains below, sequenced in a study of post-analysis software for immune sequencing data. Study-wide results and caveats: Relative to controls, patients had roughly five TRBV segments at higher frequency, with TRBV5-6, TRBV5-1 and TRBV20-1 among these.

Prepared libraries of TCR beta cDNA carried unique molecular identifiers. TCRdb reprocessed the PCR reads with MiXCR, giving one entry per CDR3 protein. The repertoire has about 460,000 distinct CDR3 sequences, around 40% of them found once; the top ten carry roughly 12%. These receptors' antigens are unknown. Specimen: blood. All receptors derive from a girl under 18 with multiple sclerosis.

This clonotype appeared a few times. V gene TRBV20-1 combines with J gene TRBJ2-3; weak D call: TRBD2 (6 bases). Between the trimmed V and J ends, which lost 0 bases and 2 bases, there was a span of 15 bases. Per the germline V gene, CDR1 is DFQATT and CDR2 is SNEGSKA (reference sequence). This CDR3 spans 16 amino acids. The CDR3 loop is CSARDPGLDPTDTQYF. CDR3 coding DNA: TGCAGTGCTAGAGATCCGGGACTTGACCCCACAGATACGCAGTATTTT.

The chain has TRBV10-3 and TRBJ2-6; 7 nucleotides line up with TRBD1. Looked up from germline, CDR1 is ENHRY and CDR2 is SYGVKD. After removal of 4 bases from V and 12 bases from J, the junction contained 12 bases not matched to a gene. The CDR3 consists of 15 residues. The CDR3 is CAISGQGLGMGVLTF. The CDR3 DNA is TGTGCCATCAGTGGACAGGGCCTAGGGATGGGCGTCCTGACTTTC.

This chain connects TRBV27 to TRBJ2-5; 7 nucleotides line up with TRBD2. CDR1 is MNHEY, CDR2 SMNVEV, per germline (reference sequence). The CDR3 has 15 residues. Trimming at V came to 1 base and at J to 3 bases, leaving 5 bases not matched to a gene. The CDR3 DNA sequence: TGTGCCAGCAGTTTATTCCAGCGGGGAAAAGAGACCCAGTACTTC. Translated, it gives CASSLFQRGKETQYF.

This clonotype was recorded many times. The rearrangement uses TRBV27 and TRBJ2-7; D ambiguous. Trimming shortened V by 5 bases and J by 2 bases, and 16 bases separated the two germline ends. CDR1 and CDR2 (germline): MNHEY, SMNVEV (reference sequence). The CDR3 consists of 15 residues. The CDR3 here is CASSPRTARTYEQYF. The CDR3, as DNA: TGTGCCAGCAGTCCCCGGACCGCCAGGACCTACGAGCAGTACTTC.

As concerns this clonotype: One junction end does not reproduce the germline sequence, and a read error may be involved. For the CDR3, the DNA is TGTGCCAGCAGTTCGCTGGGACTAGCGCAAGAGGCCCAGTACTTC. Residues: CASSSLGLAQEAQYF. The chain uses TRBV28 and TRBJ2-5; TRBD2 aligns across 10 bases. The CDR3 extends over 15 amino acids. Looked up from germline, CDR1 is MDHEN and CDR2 is SYDVKM.

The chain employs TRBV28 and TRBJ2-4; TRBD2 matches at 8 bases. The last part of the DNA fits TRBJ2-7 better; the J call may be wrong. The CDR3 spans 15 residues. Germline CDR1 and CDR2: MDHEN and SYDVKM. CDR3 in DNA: TGTGCCAGCAGTTCCCCGGTACTAGCGGACTACGAGCAGTACTTC. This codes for CASSSPVLADYEQYF.

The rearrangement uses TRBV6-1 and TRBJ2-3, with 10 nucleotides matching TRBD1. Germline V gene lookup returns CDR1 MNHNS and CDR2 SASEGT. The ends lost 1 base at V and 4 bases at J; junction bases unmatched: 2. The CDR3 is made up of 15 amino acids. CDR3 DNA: TGTGCCAGCAGTGAAGTAGGACAGGGGGCAGATACGCAGTATTTT. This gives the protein CASSEVGQGADTQYF.

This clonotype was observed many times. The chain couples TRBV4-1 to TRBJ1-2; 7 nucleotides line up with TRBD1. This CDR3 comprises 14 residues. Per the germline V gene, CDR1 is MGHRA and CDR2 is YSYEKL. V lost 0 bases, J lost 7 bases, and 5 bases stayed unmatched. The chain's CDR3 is CASSQEGSGGGYTF. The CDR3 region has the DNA TGCGCCAGCAGCCAAGAAGGTTCAGGGGGTGGCTACACCTTC.

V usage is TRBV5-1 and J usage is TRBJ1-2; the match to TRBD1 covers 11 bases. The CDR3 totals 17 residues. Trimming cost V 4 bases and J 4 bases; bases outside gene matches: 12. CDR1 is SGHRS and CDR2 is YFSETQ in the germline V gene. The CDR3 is CASSPGQGAPPSYGYTF. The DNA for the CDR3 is TGCGCCAGCAGCCCTGGACAGGGGGCTCCCCCTAGCTATGGCTACACCTTC.

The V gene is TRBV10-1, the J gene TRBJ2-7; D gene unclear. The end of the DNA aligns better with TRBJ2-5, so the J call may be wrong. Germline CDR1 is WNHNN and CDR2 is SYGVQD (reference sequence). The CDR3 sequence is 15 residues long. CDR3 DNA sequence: TGCGCCAGCAGTGAATGGCAGCCCAAGAGACTGACCCAGTACTTC. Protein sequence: CASSEWQPKRLTQYF.

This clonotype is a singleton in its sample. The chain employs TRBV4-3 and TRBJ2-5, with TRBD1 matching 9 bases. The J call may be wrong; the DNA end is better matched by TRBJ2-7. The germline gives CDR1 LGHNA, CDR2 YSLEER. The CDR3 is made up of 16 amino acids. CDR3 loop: CASSQAPGQGTYEQYF. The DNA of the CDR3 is TGCGCCAGCAGCCAAGCACCGGGACAGGGAACCTACGAGCAGTACTTC.

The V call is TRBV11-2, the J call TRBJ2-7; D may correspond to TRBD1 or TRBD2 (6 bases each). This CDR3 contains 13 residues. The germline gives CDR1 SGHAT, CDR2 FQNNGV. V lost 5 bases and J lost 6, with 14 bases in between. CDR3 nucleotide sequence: TGTGCCAGCAGCCCGGCACAGGGAGGCGAGCAGTACTTC. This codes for CASSPAQGGEQYF.

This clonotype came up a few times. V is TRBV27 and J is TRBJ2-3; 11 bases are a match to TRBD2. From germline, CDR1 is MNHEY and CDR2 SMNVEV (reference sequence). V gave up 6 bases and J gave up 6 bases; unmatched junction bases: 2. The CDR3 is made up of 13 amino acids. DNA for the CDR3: TGTGCCAGCAGGGTAGCGGGAGGGGATACGCAGTATTTT. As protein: CASRVAGGDTQYF.

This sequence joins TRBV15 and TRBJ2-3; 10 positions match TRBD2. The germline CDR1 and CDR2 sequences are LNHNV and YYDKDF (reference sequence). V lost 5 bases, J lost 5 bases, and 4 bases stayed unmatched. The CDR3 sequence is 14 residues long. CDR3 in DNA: TGTGCCACCAGCGTAGCGGGAGGACAAGATACGCAGTATTTT. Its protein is CATSVAGGQDTQYF.

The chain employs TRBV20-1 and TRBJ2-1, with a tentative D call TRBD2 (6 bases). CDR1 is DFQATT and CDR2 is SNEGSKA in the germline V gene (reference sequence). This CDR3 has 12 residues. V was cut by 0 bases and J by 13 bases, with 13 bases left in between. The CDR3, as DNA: TGCAGTGCTAGAGAGAATTTGGCGGGACAGTTCTTC. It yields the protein CSARENLAGQFF.

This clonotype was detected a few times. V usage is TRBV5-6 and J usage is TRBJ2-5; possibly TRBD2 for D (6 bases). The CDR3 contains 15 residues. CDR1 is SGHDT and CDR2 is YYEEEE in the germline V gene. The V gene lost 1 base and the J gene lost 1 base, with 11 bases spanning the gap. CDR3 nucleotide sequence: TGTGCCAGCAGCTTGCTTTCGGGGGTCCAAGAGACCCAGTACTTC. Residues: CASSLLSGVQETQYF.

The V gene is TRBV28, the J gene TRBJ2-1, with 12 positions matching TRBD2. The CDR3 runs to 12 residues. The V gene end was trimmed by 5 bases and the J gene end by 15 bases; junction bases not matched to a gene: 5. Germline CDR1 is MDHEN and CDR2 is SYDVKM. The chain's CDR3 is CASSPTSGSRFF. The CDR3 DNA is TGTGCCAGCAGTCCGACTAGCGGGAGTAGGTTCTTC.

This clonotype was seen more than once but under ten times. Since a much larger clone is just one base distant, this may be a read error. In DNA, the CDR3 is TGTGCCAGCAGCTTCGAGGGAGGTAACTACGAGCAGTACTTC. It codes for CASSFEGGNYEQYF. The rearrangement joins TRBV5-6 to TRBJ2-7, with D tentatively TRBD2 (6 bases). Trimming removed 2 bases from V and 3 bases from J, with 12 bases in between. Germline assignment: CDR1 SGHDT and CDR2 YYEEEE. There are 14 residues in the CDR3.

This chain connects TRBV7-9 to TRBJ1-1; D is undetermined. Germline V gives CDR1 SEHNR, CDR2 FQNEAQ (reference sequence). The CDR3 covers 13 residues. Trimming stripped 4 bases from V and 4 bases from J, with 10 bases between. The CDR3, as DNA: TGTGCCAGCAGCTATCGGGGTATCACTGAAGCTTTCTTT. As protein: CASSYRGITEAFF.

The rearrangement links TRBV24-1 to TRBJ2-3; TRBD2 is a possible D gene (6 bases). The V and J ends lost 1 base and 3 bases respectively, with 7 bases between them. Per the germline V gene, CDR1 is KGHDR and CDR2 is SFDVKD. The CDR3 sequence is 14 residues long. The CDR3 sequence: CATSDFGSTDTQYF. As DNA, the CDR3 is TGTGCCACCAGTGATTTCGGGAGTACAGATACGCAGTATTTT.

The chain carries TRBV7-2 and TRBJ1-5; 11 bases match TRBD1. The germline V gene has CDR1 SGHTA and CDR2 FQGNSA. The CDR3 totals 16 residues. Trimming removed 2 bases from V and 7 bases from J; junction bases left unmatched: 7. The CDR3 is CASSLIVGTGGQPQHF. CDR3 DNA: TGTGCCAGCAGCTTAATAGTGGGGACAGGGGGGCAGCCCCAGCATTTT.

Written as DNA, the CDR3 is TGTGCCAGCAGCTTAATTAGCGGGGACGCCTACAATGAGCAGTTCTTC. Protein sequence: CASSLISGDAYNEQFF. The chain has TRBV7-3 and TRBJ2-1; TRBD2 matches 8 bases. The junction had 4 bases not matched to a gene; V was cut back by 1 base and J by 2 bases. CDR3 length: 16 amino acids. CDR1 is SGHTA and CDR2 is FQGTGA in the germline V gene. The entire variable domain, with the rest obtained from reference TRBV7-3 and TRBJ2-1, is as follows: GAGVSQTPSNKVTEKGKYVELRCDPISGHTALYWYRQSLGQGPEFLIYFQGTGAADDSGLPNDRFFAVRPEGSVSTLKIQRTERGDSAVYLCASSLISGDAYNEQFFGPGTRLTVL.

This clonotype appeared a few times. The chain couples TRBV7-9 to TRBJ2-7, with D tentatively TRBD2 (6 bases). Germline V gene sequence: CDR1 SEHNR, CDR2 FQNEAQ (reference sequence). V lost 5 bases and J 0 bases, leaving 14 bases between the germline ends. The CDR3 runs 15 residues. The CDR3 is CASSPPGESSYEQYF. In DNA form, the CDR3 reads TGTGCCAGCAGCCCACCGGGGGAGAGCTCCTACGAGCAGTACTTC.

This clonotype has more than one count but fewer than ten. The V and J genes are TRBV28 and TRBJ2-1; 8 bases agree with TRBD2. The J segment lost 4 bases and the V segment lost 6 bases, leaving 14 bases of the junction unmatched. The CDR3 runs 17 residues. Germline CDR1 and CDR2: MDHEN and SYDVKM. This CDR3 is CASSTARTSGSYNEQFF. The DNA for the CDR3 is TGTGCCAGCAGCACAGCCCGTACTAGCGGATCATACAATGAGCAGTTCTTC. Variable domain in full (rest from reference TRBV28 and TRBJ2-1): DVKVTQSSRYLVKRTGEKVFLECVQDMDHENMFWYRQDPGLGLRLIYFSYDVKMKEKGDIPEGYSVSREKKERFSLILESASTNQTSMYLCASSTARTSGSYNEQFFGPGTRLTVL.

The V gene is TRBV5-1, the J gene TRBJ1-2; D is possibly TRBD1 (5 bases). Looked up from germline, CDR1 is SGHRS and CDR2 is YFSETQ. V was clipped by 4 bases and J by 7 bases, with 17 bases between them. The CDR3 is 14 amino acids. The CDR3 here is CASSPSRLRGGYTF. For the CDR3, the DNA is TGCGCCAGCAGCCCCTCCCGGCTGAGGGGTGGCTACACCTTC. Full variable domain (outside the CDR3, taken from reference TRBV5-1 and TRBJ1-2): KAGVTQTPRYLIKTRGQQVTLSCSPISGHRSVSWYQQTPGQGLQFLFEYFSETQRNKGNFPGRFSGRQFSNSRSEMNVSTLELGDSALYLCASSPSRLRGGYTFGSGTRLTVV.

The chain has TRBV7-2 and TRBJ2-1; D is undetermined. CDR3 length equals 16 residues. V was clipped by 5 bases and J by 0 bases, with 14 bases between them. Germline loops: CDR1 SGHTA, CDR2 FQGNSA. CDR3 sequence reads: CASSPQYRSSYNEQFF. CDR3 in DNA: TGTGCCAGCAGCCCACAGTACAGAAGCTCCTACAATGAGCAGTTCTTC.

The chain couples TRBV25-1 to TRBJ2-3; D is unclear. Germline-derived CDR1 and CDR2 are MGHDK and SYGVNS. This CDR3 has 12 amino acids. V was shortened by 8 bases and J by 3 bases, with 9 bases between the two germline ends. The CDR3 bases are TGTGCCAGCGGCTTCAGAACAGATACGCAGTATTTT. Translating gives CASGFRTDTQYF.